This T cell receptor (beta chain) was sequenced in a study of T cell repertoires in cytomegalovirus infection. Study results and limitations: Ex vivo responses were dominated by HLA-C-restricted CMV-specific TCR beta clonotypes.

Germline lookup yields CDR1 SGHTA and CDR2 FQGNSA. J gave up 11 bases and V 5 bases, and 9 bases lay outside the gene matches. This CDR3 region has 14 residues. TCRdb re-called the reads with MiXCR, one entry per CDR3 protein. This sample has about 250,000 distinct CDR3 sequences, with 9% to 15% found just once. The sample holds many counts of this clonotype. Its antigen remains unidentified. The V call is TRBV7-2, the J call TRBJ1-6, with 7 bases fitting TRBD1. This clonotype originated in a human donor in good health (CMV status not recorded). Some clones in this sample may be carry-over from other donors' samples. The sequenced sample was PBMCs. As DNA, the CDR3 is TGTGCCAGCAGCGTAACAGGGGCCGGTGCACCCCTCCACTTT. Translated: CASSVTGAGAPLHF.